This T cell receptor (beta chain) was profiled in a study of OX40 agonist ivuxolimab in advanced cancers. Study at large: Past anti-PD-1, anti-PD-L1 or anti-CTLA-4 therapy was accepted, and 35% to 45% had received some.

Concerning this clone: The antigen is unknown.

Study findings and constraints: Average numbers of expanded clones were greater in CD8+ T cells than in CD4+. Certain nonresponders likewise exhibited a low normalized T-cell clonal expansion.

The protocol was immunoSEQ multiplex PCR, while the TCRdb copy is restricted to in-frame clones and leaves out a portion. Altogether approximately 70,000 clones are present, approximately 90% being singletons, with the ten largest covering 1.3%. The V gene lost 1 base and the J gene lost 10 bases, with 14 bases spanning the gap. CDR1 and CDR2 from the germline V gene are SGHTA and FQGTGA. The CDR3 has 15 residues. This TCR was recovered from an adult with an advanced solid tumor such as melanoma, head and neck, liver or kidney cancer. V gene TRBV7-3 combines with J gene TRBJ1-6; a weak D match, TRBD1 (5 bases). This specimen consisted of CD4+ or CD8+ T cells sorted from blood, obtained in a trial of the OX40 agonist ivuxolimab. CDR3 bases: TGTGCCAGCAGCTTAAGCGGCGGGGCTGAGTCACCCCTCCACTTT. As protein: CASSLSGGAESPLHF. The full variable domain, rest sourced from reference TRBV7-3 and TRBJ1-6, is GAGVSQTPSNKVTEKGKYVELRCDPISGHTALYWYRQSLGQGPEFLIYFQGTGAADDSGLPNDRFFAVRPEGSVSTLKIQRTERGDSAVYLCASSLSGGAESPLHFGNGTRLTVT.